These 20 T cell receptor beta chains came from one sample sequenced in a study of CD8+ T cells in alopecia areata. After isolation, RNA underwent reverse transcription to generate cDNA as the sequencing template. TCRdb keeps only in-frame clones here, not all; method: immunoSEQ multiplex PCR. The sample contains about 120,000 clones, about 50% of which appear only once. Material: NKG2D-low CD8+ T cells sorted from blood. These receptors came from a human donor with alopecia areata.

The chain joins TRBV29-1 to TRBJ2-3; maybe TRBD2 (6 bases). In germline, CDR1 is SQVTM, CDR2 ANQGSEA. This CDR3 is built from 16 residues. V gave up 7 bases and J gave up 0 bases, with 20 bases separating them. The CDR3 region is CSGKLVEGRSTDTQYF. For the CDR3, the DNA is TGCAGCGGAAAATTAGTGGAGGGCCGAAGCACAGATACGCAGTATTTT.

This clone has a handful of counts. Other DNA sequences from this sample encode an identical CDR3 as well. The V and J genes are TRBV29-1 and TRBJ2-2; D is perhaps TRBD2 (5 bases). The CDR3 contains 10 residues. V lost 6 bases and J 6 bases, leaving 5 bases between the germline ends. CDR1 SQVTM and CDR2 ANQGSEA come from the germline V gene. The CDR3 is CSVGAGELFF. CDR3 nucleotides: TGCAGCGTCGGGGCCGGGGAGCTGTTTTTT.

The V and J genes are TRBV4-1 and TRBJ1-5, with D possibly TRBD1 on 5 matching bases. This CDR3 region has 15 residues. Germline V lookup: CDR1 MGHRA, CDR2 YSYEKL. The germline V and J ends were trimmed by 4 bases and 2 bases, with 12 bases remaining between them. This chain's CDR3 is CASSLLDIGNQPQHF. The CDR3 DNA sequence: TGCGCCAGCAGCCTCTTGGACATCGGCAATCAGCCCCAGCATTTT.

This chain links TRBV9 with TRBJ2-5; either TRBD1 or TRBD2 may supply D (5 bases each). Germline CDR1 SGDLS, CDR2 YYNGEE. The CDR3 extends over 15 amino acids. Trimming removed 0 bases at V and 3 bases at J, with 12 bases between. The CDR3 DNA reads TGTGCCAGCAGCGTAGGAGGGGCAAAGGAAGAGACCCAGTACTTC. The encoded protein is CASSVGGAKEETQYF.

This clone turned up a few times. V usage is TRBV2 and J usage is TRBJ2-7; 13 nucleotides line up with TRBD2. The V gene end was trimmed by 9 bases and the J gene end by 0 bases; junction bases not matched to a gene: 2. The CDR3 spans 14 residues. Germline CDR1 and CDR2: SNHLY and FYNNEI. The CDR3 sequence: CARGTSGNSYEQYF. CDR3 DNA: TGTGCCAGAGGGACTAGCGGGAACTCCTACGAGCAGTACTTC.

The V and J genes are TRBV29-1 and TRBJ1-1; D is possibly TRBD1 (5 bases). Germline V gene lookup returns CDR1 SQVTM and CDR2 ANQGSEA. The germline V and J ends were trimmed by 1 base and 8 bases, with 14 bases remaining between them. The CDR3 is 13 residues long. CDR3 DNA sequence: TGCAGCGTTGAAGTGCAGGGCCCCCTCGAAGCTTTCTTT. Translated, it gives CSVEVQGPLEAFF.

The CDR3 coding sequence is TGCAGCGTTGAGGCGGACACTGAAGCTTTCTTT. This gives the protein CSVEADTEAFF. The V gene is TRBV29-1, the J gene TRBJ1-1; D ambiguous. V was pared by 3 bases and J by 3 bases, with 5 bases between. Germline V gene data show CDR1 as SQVTM and CDR2 as ANQGSEA. This CDR3 comprises 11 residues.

This clone occurred a few times. This chain joins TRBV7-9 and TRBJ1-1; D might be TRBD1 (5 bases). Germline CDR1 and CDR2: SEHNR and FQNEAQ (reference sequence). This CDR3 has 14 amino acids. V was clipped by 7 bases and J by 4 bases, with 16 bases between them. The CDR3 DNA sequence: TGTGCCAGCATTCTGCAGGCGGGGGGCACTGAAGCTTTCTTT. Residues: CASILQAGGTEAFF.

This rearrangement joins TRBV29-1 to TRBJ2-1, with 7 bases identical to TRBD1. The V and J ends lost 3 bases and 8 bases, in that order; junction bases with no gene match: 4. CDR3 length: 12 amino acids. Germline CDR1 SQVTM, CDR2 ANQGSEA. CDR3 region: CSVDLGGDEQFF. CDR3 coding DNA: TGCAGCGTTGATCTAGGGGGCGATGAGCAGTTCTTC.

This chain links TRBV27 with TRBJ2-7; D gene uncertain. This CDR3 comprises 13 residues. Trimming left V 2 bases short and J 2 bases short, with 7 bases between. In germline, CDR1 is MNHEY, CDR2 SMNVEV (reference sequence). Here the CDR3 DNA reads TGTGCCAGCAGTTTACTAGGAACCTACGAGCAGTACTTC. Encoded protein: CASSLLGTYEQYF.

The chain uses TRBV30 and TRBJ2-6, with TRBD1 identical over 11 bases. The germline CDR1 and CDR2 sequences are GTSNPN and SVGIG (reference sequence). V was pared by 2 bases and J by 3 bases, with 6 bases of the junction left unmatched. CDR3 length: 17 amino acids. The CDR3 sequence is CAWSLDRGLSGANVLTF. In DNA form, the CDR3 reads TGTGCCTGGAGTTTGGACAGGGGGCTCAGTGGGGCCAACGTCCTGACTTTC. The whole variable domain, remainder taken from reference TRBV30 and TRBJ2-6, is SQTIHQWPATLVQPVGSPLSLECTVEGTSNPNLYWYRQAAGRGLQLLFYSVGIGQISSEVPQNLSASRPQDRQFILSSKKLLLSDSGFYLCAWSLDRGLSGANVLTFGAGSRLTVL.

This rearrangement joins TRBV4-3 to TRBJ2-2, with TRBD2 as a possible D gene (5 bases). The CDR3 is 17 residues long. Trimming shortened V by 0 bases and J by 0 bases, and 11 bases separated the two germline ends. Germline V gene lookup returns CDR1 LGHNA and CDR2 YSLEER. CDR3 loop: CASSQDLAGSNTGELFF. CDR3 in DNA: TGCGCCAGCAGCCAAGATTTGGCGGGTTCGAACACCGGGGAGCTGTTTTTT.

This clone has just a few counts. The chain links TRBV29-1 to TRBJ2-1, with TRBD2 identical over 8 bases. With V trimmed by 1 base and J by 8 bases, 10 bases remained unmatched. CDR1 is SQVTM, CDR2 ANQGSEA, per germline. This CDR3 has 15 residues. For the CDR3, the DNA is TGCAGCGTTGAAGTGGGGACTAGTTCTGGCTATGAGCAGTTCTTC. Translation gives CSVEVGTSSGYEQFF.

This clone has a handful of counts. The chain employs TRBV19 and TRBJ2-1; 10 nucleotides line up with TRBD2. V dropped 7 bases and J dropped 8; count of bases not matched to a gene: 8. There are 14 residues in the CDR3. The germline CDR1 and CDR2 sequences are LNHDA and SQIVND (reference sequence). The CDR3 protein is CASTTAGGPDEQFF. The CDR3, as DNA: TGTGCCAGTACCACAGCGGGAGGGCCCGATGAGCAGTTCTTC.

In this sample, this clone turned up a few times. The rearrangement links TRBV11-2 to TRBJ1-1; D unclear. Trimming cost V 4 bases and J 8 bases, with 8 bases left between them. Germline V gives CDR1 SGHAT, CDR2 FQNNGV. CDR3 size: 11 residues. CDR3 sequence reads: CASSYGHEAFF. CDR3 in DNA: TGTGCCAGCAGCTACGGCCACGAAGCTTTCTTT.

V and J are TRBV30 and TRBJ2-1; TRBD2 might be the D (5 bases). V was clipped by 0 bases and J by 6 bases, with 9 bases between them. CDR1 is GTSNPN, CDR2 SVGIG, per germline (reference sequence). The CDR3 length is 13 residues. The CDR3 coding sequence is TGTGCCTGGAGTGTGGACGGAGGCAATGAGCAGTTCTTC. Translated: CAWSVDGGNEQFF.

This chain links TRBV27 with TRBJ2-7; D perhaps matches TRBD1 (5 bases). The V end lost 6 bases, the J end lost 5 bases, and 23 bases lay between the germline ends. Germline loops: CDR1 MNHEY, CDR2 SMNVEV (reference sequence). The CDR3 totals 16 residues. CDR3 region: CASSPDPTGMSHEQYF. In DNA, the CDR3 is TGTGCCAGCAGCCCTGACCCAACAGGAATGAGTCACGAGCAGTACTTC.

The table lists this clone with a few counts. The V call is TRBV27, the J call TRBJ2-7; the D gene is possibly TRBD1 (6 bases). This CDR3 spans 16 amino acids. Germline-derived CDR1 and CDR2 are MNHEY and SMNVEV (reference sequence). V lost 6 bases, J lost 0 bases, and 18 bases lay in between. In nucleotides, the CDR3 is TGTGCCAGCAGCCCGTCTTCAGGGGACACCTCCTACGAGCAGTACTTC. Protein product: CASSPSSGDTSYEQYF.

This chain joins TRBV30 and TRBJ2-5; TRBD1 or TRBD2 may be the D gene (6 bases each). CDR1 and CDR2 from the germline V gene are GTSNPN and SVGIG (reference sequence). V dropped 0 bases and J dropped 3 bases, with 8 bases sitting between them. This CDR3 is built from 13 residues. Here the CDR3 DNA reads TGTGCCTGGAGTGTAAGGGGGGAAGAGACCCAGTACTTC. Translation gives CAWSVRGEETQYF.

This clone was picked up a small number of times. The identical CDR3 is also encoded by other nucleotide sequences in the sample. The chain has TRBV28 and TRBJ2-1; D unresolved. V dropped 4 bases and J dropped 7 bases, with 8 bases sitting between them. Germline CDR1 is MDHEN and CDR2 is SYDVKM. The CDR3 consists of 12 residues. The CDR3 loop is CASSSRGNEQFF. The CDR3 bases are TGTGCCAGCAGTTCCAGAGGAAATGAGCAGTTCTTC.